A single sample gave rise to the 22 T cell receptor beta chains below, sequenced in a study of OX40 agonist ivuxolimab in advanced cancers. Generated by immunoSEQ multiplex PCR, the TCRdb table keeps only in-frame clones and is missing some. The table shows 20,000 to 25,000 clones, with approximately 88% occurring only once. This specimen consisted of CD4+ or CD8+ T cells sorted from blood, obtained in a trial of the OX40 agonist ivuxolimab. The receptor set was obtained from an adult with an advanced solid tumor such as melanoma, head and neck, liver or kidney cancer.

The genes are TRBV13 and TRBJ2-3; the D gene is possibly TRBD1 (5 bases). Germline V gene sequence: CDR1 PRHDT, CDR2 FYEKMQ (reference sequence). The CDR3 extends over 17 amino acids. Trimming removed 5 bases at V and 0 bases at J, with 18 bases between. CDR3 region: CASSPPGWGRSTDTQYF. As DNA, the CDR3 is TGTGCCAGCAGCCCCCCAGGGTGGGGTCGTAGCACAGATACGCAGTATTTT.

The chain employs TRBV6-5 and TRBJ1-1; D is possibly TRBD1 (5 bases). Germline assignment: CDR1 MNHEY and CDR2 SVGAGI. The V and J ends lost 4 bases and 5 bases respectively, with 14 bases between them. The CDR3 has 14 amino acids. Written as DNA, the CDR3 is TGTGCCAGCAGTTGGGGCGAGGGTGGTACTGAAGCTTTCTTT. This translates into CASSWGEGGTEAFF.

This chain connects TRBV27 to TRBJ2-5, with D perhaps matching TRBD1 (5 bases). This CDR3 is built from 15 residues. The V end lost 6 bases, the J end lost 2 bases, and 16 bases lay between the germline ends. CDR1 is MNHEY and CDR2 is SMNVEV in the germline V gene (reference sequence). This chain's CDR3 is CASSQGTTGQETQYF. The CDR3 DNA reads as TGTGCCAGCAGCCAGGGCACAACAGGACAAGAGACCCAGTACTTC.

The CDR3 coding sequence is TGTGCCAGCAGCGCGGACAATTCCTACGAGCAGTACTTC. Encoded protein: CASSADNSYEQYF. The V and J genes are TRBV9 and TRBJ2-7; D perhaps matches TRBD1 (5 bases). V dropped 3 bases and J dropped 1 base, with 8 bases sitting between them. This CDR3 region has 13 residues. From germline, CDR1 is SGDLS and CDR2 YYNGEE.

The chain recombines TRBV30 with TRBJ1-2, with 7 positions matching TRBD1. The CDR3 spans 12 residues. Germline V lookup: CDR1 GTSNPN, CDR2 SVGIG (reference sequence). V was pared by 7 bases and J by 3 bases, with 5 bases of the junction left unmatched. The DNA of the CDR3 is TGTGCCTCCTACGGGACAGACTATGGCTACACCTTC. This sequence encodes CASYGTDYGYTF.

The chain couples TRBV15 to TRBJ2-7, with 8 positions matching TRBD2. The CDR3 contains 15 residues. Germline loops: CDR1 LNHNV, CDR2 YYDKDF (reference sequence). Germline trimming cut 0 bases from V and 1 base from J; bases unmatched to any gene: 2. CDR3 sequence reads: CATSRDSGSSYEQYF. The CDR3 bases are TGTGCCACCAGCAGAGACAGCGGGAGTTCCTACGAGCAGTACTTC.

The chain has TRBV4-2 and TRBJ2-1; 11 bases align to TRBD2. The V gene end was trimmed by 3 bases and the J gene end by 9 bases; junction bases not matched to a gene: 10. Germline assignment: CDR1 LGHNA and CDR2 YNFKEQ. The CDR3 totals 16 residues. The CDR3 coding sequence is TGTGCCAGCAGCCATCCCATAGCGGGAGGGCGGGGTGAGCAGTTCTTC. The encoded protein is CASSHPIAGGRGEQFF.

V usage is TRBV12-2 and J usage is TRBJ2-3; the listed D gene, TRBD2, was not tested against the DNA. TRBV12-2 is marked as a pseudogene. The CDR3 contains 15 residues. CDR3 region: CASRLVSGATDTQYF. The DNA for the CDR3 is TGTGCAAGTCGCTTAGTTAGCGGAGCCACAGATACGCAGTATTTT.

In DNA, the CDR3 is TGTGCCAGCAGTGACACAGGGGGTAATTCACCCCTCCACTTT. Its protein is CASSDTGGNSPLHF. The chain combines TRBV6-4 with TRBJ1-6; 8 bases are shared with TRBD1. V was clipped by 2 bases and J by 6 bases; unmatched bases: 0. The CDR3 length is 14 residues. Germline CDR1 reads MRHNA; CDR2 reads SNTAGT.

The chain has TRBV7-2 and TRBJ2-7; 7 bases align to TRBD1. The CDR3 consists of 15 residues. Germline CDR1 is SGHTA and CDR2 is FQGNSA. J gave up 5 bases and V 3 bases, and 10 bases lay outside the gene matches. CDR3 protein: CASSFTAGGVHEQYF. The CDR3 nucleotides are TGTGCCAGCAGCTTTACGGCAGGGGGTGTGCACGAGCAGTACTTC.

The chain couples TRBV6-5 to TRBJ1-1; D gene unclear. Germline V gives CDR1 MNHEY, CDR2 SVGAGI. The germline V and J ends were trimmed by 0 bases and 2 bases, with 7 bases remaining between them. This CDR3 has 14 residues. The CDR3: CASSYSGYNTEAFF. The DNA for the CDR3 is TGTGCCAGCAGTTACTCTGGGTATAACACTGAAGCTTTCTTT.

The chain links TRBV28 to TRBJ1-5; no definite D call. The CDR3 runs 13 residues. CDR1 MDHEN and CDR2 SYDVKM come from the germline V gene. CDR3: CVSCEGRNQPQHF. CDR3 in DNA: TGTGTCTCATGCGAGGGTAGGAATCAGCCCCAGCATTTT.

The chain uses TRBV7-2 and TRBJ1-1, with a possible D match to TRBD1 (6 bases). This CDR3 is built from 15 residues. Trimming removed 5 bases from V and 6 bases from J, with 19 bases in between. Germline V gives CDR1 SGHTA, CDR2 FQGNSA. CDR3 loop: CASSTHRALRAEAFF. The CDR3, as DNA: TGTGCCAGCAGCACCCACAGGGCCCTGAGGGCTGAAGCTTTCTTT. Using reference TRBV7-2 and TRBJ1-1 for the parts outside the CDR3, the full variable domain is GAGVSQSPSNKVTEKGKDVELRCDPISGHTALYWYRQSLGQGLEFLIYFQGNSAPDKSGLPSDRFSAERTGGSVSTLTIQRTQQEDSAVYLCASSTHRALRAEAFFGQGTRLTVV.

V gene TRBV10-3 combines with J gene TRBJ2-2; no clear D. Germline lookup yields CDR1 ENHRY and CDR2 SYGVKD. This CDR3 comprises 11 residues. Trimming pared 10 bases from V and 2 bases from J, leaving 5 bases between. CDR3: CATSNTGELFF. For the CDR3, the DNA is TGTGCCACATCCAACACCGGGGAGCTGTTTTTT.

The V and J genes are TRBV28 and TRBJ1-5; D is possibly TRBD1 (5 bases). Germline loops: CDR1 MDHEN, CDR2 SYDVKM. The CDR3 runs to 15 residues. Trimming stripped 3 bases from V and 11 bases from J, with 20 bases between. CDR3 sequence reads: CASSLIQDTTWAQHF. CDR3 nucleotides: TGTGCCAGCAGTTTGATACAGGACACGACGTGGGCCCAGCATTTT.

The rearrangement links TRBV6-1 to TRBJ2-2; D is unclear. V shed 2 bases and J shed 6 bases, with 4 bases lying between them. CDR1 and CDR2 (germline): MNHNS, SASEGT. The CDR3 has 12 residues. CDR3 bases: TGTGCCAGCAGTGAATTGTCCGGGGAGCTGTTTTTT. It encodes CASSELSGELFF.

This chain uses TRBV6-1 with TRBJ2-1, with 7 bases lining up with TRBD2. The CDR3 contains 15 residues. The J segment lost 6 bases and the V segment lost 1 base, leaving 6 bases of the junction unmatched. Germline V CDR1 and CDR2: MNHNS, SASEGT. The CDR3 is CASSEVRGSVNEQFF. In nucleotides, the CDR3 is TGTGCCAGCAGTGAAGTCCGCGGGAGTGTCAATGAGCAGTTCTTC.

The gene calls are TRBV2 and TRBJ2-5; D might be TRBD2 (6 bases). The CDR3 runs 15 residues. Between the trimmed V and J ends, which lost 3 bases and 3 bases, there was a span of 14 bases. Per the germline V gene, CDR1 is SNHLY and CDR2 is FYNNEI. CDR3 amino acids: CASSDLRDGEETQYF. The CDR3 DNA reads TGTGCCAGCAGTGACTTGCGGGATGGAGAAGAGACCCAGTACTTC.

This clone was picked up a small number of times. The chain couples TRBV19 to TRBJ1-5; tentative D call: TRBD1 (5 bases). Germline V gene data show CDR1 as LNHDA and CDR2 as SQIVND (reference sequence). The CDR3 is 15 residues long. With 4 bases removed from V and 0 bases from J, the gap between germline ends came to 10 bases. The CDR3 DNA is TGTGCCAGTAGTAGTCAGGGTAATAGCAATCAGCCCCAGCATTTT. This gives the protein CASSSQGNSNQPQHF.

The chain couples TRBV4-2 to TRBJ2-1; TRBD2 might be the D (5 bases). Germline lookup yields CDR1 LGHNA and CDR2 YNFKEQ. This CDR3 has 13 residues. Trimming removed 3 bases at V and 8 bases at J, with 11 bases between. As DNA, the CDR3 is TGTGCCAGCAGCCATACTAGTGGGGATGAGCAGTTCTTC. It translates to CASSHTSGDEQFF.

CDR3 nucleotides: TGTGCCAGCAGCTTATTTGTGTCGAACACTGAAGCTTTCTTT. Protein sequence: CASSLFVSNTEAFF. The J gene is TRBJ1-1, the V gene TRBV7-8; D ambiguous. Looked up from germline, CDR1 is SGHVS and CDR2 is FQNEAQ. Trimming took 2 bases from V and 1 from J, leaving 8 bases between them. This CDR3 comprises 14 residues.

J is TRBJ1-1 and V is TRBV6-1, with D unresolved. Germline V CDR1 and CDR2: MNHNS, SASEGT. Trimming left V 8 bases short and J 5 bases short, with 21 bases between. The CDR3 consists of 15 residues. This CDR3 is CASYKEASVRTEAFF. The DNA for the CDR3 is TGTGCCAGCTACAAAGAGGCCAGCGTAAGAACTGAAGCTTTCTTT.